The 30 T cell receptor beta chains given below trace back to one sample, sequenced in a study of blood T cells in healthy people across ages. With a J-beta primer mix and a sample-barcoded 5' primer, a second PCR ran 7 to 11 cycles. TCRdb re-derived calls from the 5' RACE reads in MiXCR, one entry per CDR3 protein. In the table there are about 1.8 million distinct CDR3 sequences, around half of which are singletons. Sequenced: blood. The source is a woman in her thirties or forties in good health.

The chain has TRBV6-5 and TRBJ1-4, with 7 bases fitting TRBD1. Germline lookup yields CDR1 MNHEY and CDR2 SVGAGI. V shed 6 bases and J 5 bases; nucleotides not matched to a gene: 12. CDR3 length: 16 amino acids. The CDR3, as DNA: TGTGCCAGCAGACGACGACCGGGACAGAGAAATGAAAAACTGTTTTTT. Translated, it gives CASRRRPGQRNEKLFF.

J is TRBJ2-1 and V is TRBV11-2; D ambiguous. Deletions cut 3 bases from V and 5 bases from J, with 14 bases between. CDR3 size: 15 residues. Germline V lookup: CDR1 SGHAT, CDR2 FQNNGV. CDR3 sequence (DNA): TGTGCCAGCAGCTTGGACGCGGAAGGTCACAATGAGCAGTTCTTC. The encoded protein is CASSLDAEGHNEQFF.

The sample holds a few counts of this clonotype. The chain recombines TRBV7-2 with TRBJ2-5, with 7 bases aligning to TRBD2. The V segment lost 3 bases and the J segment 1 base; nucleotides outside the gene matches: 5. Per germline, CDR1 SGHTA and CDR2 FQGNSA. CDR3 length equals 15 residues. The CDR3, as DNA: TGTGCCAGCAGCTTTGGCGGGGGATCCCAAGAGACCCAGTACTTC. It translates to CASSFGGGSQETQYF.

This clonotype was counted many times. For the CDR3, the DNA is TGTGCCAGTACTGGGAGCTCCTACAATGAGCAGTTCTTC. The encoded protein is CASTGSSYNEQFF. The J gene is TRBJ2-1, the V gene TRBV28; D is perhaps TRBD2 (5 bases). CDR1 is MDHEN, CDR2 SYDVKM, per germline. Trimming took off 9 bases at V and 0 bases at J, with 9 bases between the two ends. The CDR3 is 13 amino acids. Together with reference TRBV28 and TRBJ2-1, the CDR3 gives the full variable domain: DVKVTQSSRYLVKRTGEKVFLECVQDMDHENMFWYRQDPGLGLRLIYFSYDVKMKEKGDIPEGYSVSREKKERFSLILESASTNQTSMYLCASTGSSYNEQFFGPGTRLTVL.

This clonotype has only a few counts. The chain recombines TRBV9 with TRBJ2-6; D gene uncertain. Germline CDR1 and CDR2: SGDLS and YYNGEE. V was pared by 0 bases and J by 0 bases, with 10 bases between. The CDR3 runs 17 residues. The chain's CDR3 is CASSVAPGLSGANVLTF. CDR3 DNA: TGTGCCAGCAGCGTAGCTCCCGGGCTCTCTGGGGCCAACGTCCTGACTTTC.

The V gene is TRBV29-1, the J gene TRBJ1-2; 7 bases align to TRBD1. Looked up from germline, CDR1 is SQVTM and CDR2 is ANQGSEA. CDR3 size: 13 residues. The V and J ends lost 3 bases and 3 bases, in that order; junction bases with no gene match: 4. The CDR3 sequence is CSVERDRDYGYTF. DNA of the CDR3: TGCAGCGTTGAGCGAGACAGGGACTATGGCTACACCTTC.

This clonotype appeared once. The rearrangement joins TRBV5-1 to TRBJ1-2; D is undetermined. Looked up from germline, CDR1 is SGHRS and CDR2 is YFSETQ. The CDR3 sequence is 13 residues long. Between the trimmed V and J ends, which lost 3 bases and 5 bases, there was a span of 11 bases. In DNA, the CDR3 is TGCGCCAGCAGCTGGAAGAACGGTTATGGCTACACCTTC. This sequence encodes CASSWKNGYGYTF.

V gene TRBV4-2 combines with J gene TRBJ2-3, with no clear D. V was trimmed by 1 base and J by 2 bases, leaving 16 bases between them. Germline V CDR1 and CDR2: LGHNA, YNFKEQ. The CDR3 spans 17 residues. Here the CDR3 reads CASSQVGFRGSTDTQYF. CDR3 sequence (DNA): TGTGCCAGCAGCCAAGTTGGCTTTAGAGGATCCACAGATACGCAGTATTTT.

The V and J genes are TRBV19 and TRBJ2-3; 8 positions agree with TRBD1. V trimming: 2 bases; J trimming: 2 bases; junction bases outside the gene matches: 3. Germline CDR1 reads LNHDA; CDR2 reads SQIVND (reference sequence). The CDR3 covers 15 residues. This CDR3 reads CASSILQGATDTQYF. The CDR3 DNA reads TGTGCCAGTAGTATATTGCAGGGGGCCACAGATACGCAGTATTTT.

In its sample, this clonotype was seen a few times. The chain employs TRBV4-1 and TRBJ2-1; D is unclear. Looked up from germline, CDR1 is MGHRA and CDR2 is YSYEKL. The CDR3 contains 16 residues. The V and J ends lost 2 bases and 2 bases respectively, with 13 bases between them. For the CDR3, the DNA is TGCGCCAGCAGCCAAACCCACTTGGGTACCTACAATGAGCAGTTCTTC. It is translated as CASSQTHLGTYNEQFF.

The genes are TRBV7-2 and TRBJ1-1, with TRBD1 as a possible D gene (6 bases). From germline, CDR1 is SGHTA and CDR2 FQGNSA. Deletions cut 1 base from V and 4 bases from J, with 13 bases between. The length of the CDR3 is 15 residues. Here the CDR3 reads CASSLVGRGSTEAFF. Here the CDR3 DNA reads TGTGCCAGCAGCTTAGTAGGCAGGGGCAGCACTGAAGCTTTCTTT.

Only a few counts were recorded for this clonotype. J is TRBJ1-2 and V is TRBV29-1; 8 bases align to TRBD1. Germline-derived CDR1 and CDR2 are SQVTM and ANQGSEA. V lost 6 bases and J lost 4; bases outside the gene matches: 13. The CDR3 has 15 amino acids. The CDR3 region is CSVDTNGQGSYGYTF. The CDR3 DNA reads TGCAGCGTAGATACTAATGGACAGGGAAGCTATGGCTACACCTTC.

The V gene is TRBV6-6, the J gene TRBJ1-5; D remains ambiguous. V was pared by 5 bases and J by 4 bases, with 12 bases between. Germline assignment: CDR1 MNHNY and CDR2 SVGAGI (reference sequence). The CDR3 length is 14 residues. DNA for the CDR3: TGTGCCAGCAGTGCCGGACGGATAAATCAGCCCCAGCATTTT. Translation gives CASSAGRINQPQHF.

CDR3 amino acids: CSATRGQGMTDTQYF. The CDR3 region has the DNA TGCAGTGCCACCCGTGGACAGGGTATGACAGATACGCAGTATTTT. V usage is TRBV20-1 and J usage is TRBJ2-3; TRBD1 matches at 8 bases. Germline V CDR1 and CDR2: DFQATT, SNEGSKA (reference sequence). This CDR3 has 15 residues. Losses at the gene ends were 6 bases for V and 3 bases for J; bases not matched to a gene: 11.

The chain combines TRBV2 with TRBJ2-1; possibly TRBD1 for D (6 bases). V shed 11 bases and J shed 3 bases, with 11 bases lying between them. This CDR3 has 12 residues. Germline loops: CDR1 SNHLY, CDR2 FYNNEI. CDR3 coding DNA: TGTGCCGGAGGACAGAACTACAATGAGCAGTTCTTC. It codes for CAGGQNYNEQFF.

J is TRBJ2-4 and V is TRBV28, with D tentatively TRBD1 or TRBD2 (5 bases each). The V and J ends lost 3 bases and 0 bases respectively, with 15 bases between them. Per germline, CDR1 MDHEN and CDR2 SYDVKM. There are 17 residues in the CDR3. CDR3 in amino acids: CASSFSGGRVAKNIQYF. The CDR3 DNA reads TGTGCCAGCAGTTTCAGTGGGGGTCGGGTAGCCAAAAACATTCAGTACTTC. Full variable domain (remainder filled in from reference TRBV28 and TRBJ2-4): DVKVTQSSRYLVKRTGEKVFLECVQDMDHENMFWYRQDPGLGLRLIYFSYDVKMKEKGDIPEGYSVSREKKERFSLILESASTNQTSMYLCASSFSGGRVAKNIQYFGAGTRLSVL.

V and J are TRBV28 and TRBJ2-3, with TRBD2 identical over 9 bases. V lost 8 bases, J lost 0 bases, and 6 bases stayed unmatched. Per germline, CDR1 MDHEN and CDR2 SYDVKM. The CDR3 contains 15 residues. CDR3 sequence: CASWRGGISTDTQYF. The CDR3 DNA is TGTGCCAGCTGGCGGGGGGGGATTAGCACAGATACGCAGTATTTT.

This clonotype was picked up a small number of times. V and J are TRBV7-9 and TRBJ2-7, with 7 bases that match TRBD1. There are 14 residues in the CDR3. Germline CDR1 and CDR2: SEHNR and FQNEAQ (reference sequence). The V segment lost 7 bases and the J segment 2 bases; nucleotides outside the gene matches: 8. The CDR3: CASTLGDSTYEQYF. The CDR3 region has the DNA TGTGCCAGCACGCTAGGGGACAGTACCTACGAGCAGTACTTC.

The chain has TRBV5-1 and TRBJ1-5; 9 bases align to TRBD1. V shed 3 bases, J shed 0 bases, and the junction held 4 bases outside the gene matches. The CDR3 is 16 residues long. CDR1 and CDR2 (germline): SGHRS, YFSETQ. In nucleotides, the CDR3 is TGCGCCAGCAGCTCGGGACAGGGTTATAGCAATCAGCCCCAGCATTTT. Protein sequence: CASSSGQGYSNQPQHF.

The chain carries TRBV7-2 and TRBJ1-2, with D perhaps TRBD1 (5 bases). CDR3 size: 15 residues. Germline V lookup: CDR1 SGHTA, CDR2 FQGNSA. Trimming shortened V by 1 base and J by 4 bases, and 13 bases separated the two germline ends. The CDR3 is CASSLGQERGYGYTF. CDR3 DNA sequence: TGTGCCAGCAGCTTAGGTCAGGAGAGGGGCTATGGCTACACCTTC.

The CDR3 nucleotides read TGTGCCAGCAGCAGACAGGGGGGGGATGAAAAACTGTTTTTT. Translated, it gives CASSRQGGDEKLFF. The chain links TRBV12-3 or TRBV12-4 to TRBJ1-4, with 9 nucleotides matching TRBD1. V lost 6 bases, J lost 6 bases, and 5 bases stayed unmatched. The CDR3 is 14 residues long.

The chain has TRBV10-3 and TRBJ2-3; 16 bases are a match to TRBD2. This CDR3 is built from 20 residues. V shed 6 bases, J shed 3 bases, and the junction held 15 bases outside the gene matches. The germline CDR1 and CDR2 sequences are ENHRY and SYGVKD. This CDR3 is CAISDQSRGLAGGKTDTQYF. DNA of the CDR3: TGTGCCATCAGCGACCAGAGTAGGGGACTAGCGGGGGGGAAGACAGATACGCAGTATTTT.

V is TRBV11-2 and J is TRBJ2-3; possible D gene TRBD1, 6 bases. CDR3 length: 15 amino acids. Germline lookup yields CDR1 SGHAT and CDR2 FQNNGV. Trimming removed 4 bases at V and 1 base at J, with 12 bases between. The CDR3 loop is CASSWEGGRTDTQYF. In DNA, the CDR3 is TGTGCCAGCAGCTGGGAAGGGGGTCGCACAGATACGCAGTATTTT.

This clonotype showed up just a few times. V is TRBV7-6 and J is TRBJ2-5, with 12 nucleotides matching TRBD2. V was clipped by 0 bases and J by 4 bases; unmatched bases: 12. Germline V gene data show CDR1 as SGHVS and CDR2 as FNYEAQ. There are 19 residues in the CDR3. The CDR3 nucleotides read TGTGCCAGCAGCTTAGCGCGGACTAGCGGGGCCGTAAGTCGAGAGACCCAGTACTTC. It specifies CASSLARTSGAVSRETQYF.

Worth noting for this clonotype: One end of the junction varies from germline; a read error may be responsible. The gene calls are TRBV7-2 and TRBJ2-3, with 9 bases aligning to TRBD2. Germline lookup yields CDR1 SGHTA and CDR2 FQGNSA. This CDR3 spans 16 amino acids. CDR3 protein: CASSSAPRGGADAQYF. The CDR3 nucleotides are TGTGCCAGCAGCTCCGCCCCGCGGGGGGGAGCAGATGCGCAGTATTTT.

This clonotype was found once. V and J are TRBV12-3 or TRBV12-4 and TRBJ2-3, with D perhaps assigned TRBD1 or TRBD2 (5 bases each). The CDR3 has 14 amino acids. Trimming removed 7 bases from V and 8 bases from J, with 19 bases in between. The CDR3 spells CASMFDARGATQYF. CDR3 nucleotide sequence: TGTGCCAGCATGTTTGACGCACGGGGCGCTACGCAGTATTTT.

The V call is TRBV20-1, the J call TRBJ1-1; no reliable D call. Germline V gives CDR1 DFQATT, CDR2 SNEGSKA (reference sequence). Trimming left V 3 bases short and J 2 bases short, with 10 bases between. The CDR3 loop spans 13 amino acids. CDR3 bases: TGCAGTGCTAGCAACCCTTTAAACACTGAAGCTTTCTTT. Protein sequence: CSASNPLNTEAFF.

V gene TRBV28 combines with J gene TRBJ2-6; D gene uncertain. The CDR3 extends over 18 amino acids. V dropped 1 base and J dropped 0 bases, with 13 bases sitting between them. In germline, CDR1 is MDHEN, CDR2 SYDVKM. The CDR3 nucleotides read TGTGCCAGCAGTTTATTGTTCCCAGGTAGCTCTGGGGCCAACGTCCTGACTTTC. Its translation is CASSLLFPGSSGANVLTF.

This clonotype was detected a few times. The chain recombines TRBV12-3 or TRBV12-4 with TRBJ2-7, with unresolved D. This CDR3 comprises 12 residues. The ends were cut back, 3 bases at V and 4 bases at J, with 7 bases in the middle. Written as DNA, the CDR3 is TGTGCCAGCAGTTTTCATGCGTACGAGCAGTACTTC. Its protein product is CASSFHAYEQYF.

This clonotype was seen a handful of times. The chain couples TRBV9 to TRBJ2-3; 7 bases match TRBD2. V lost 3 bases to trimming and J lost 4 bases; unmatched junction nucleotides: 2. This CDR3 region has 13 residues. Germline lookup yields CDR1 SGDLS and CDR2 YYNGEE. The CDR3 bases are TGTGCCAGCAGCGCCGGGGGGTCAGATACGCAGTATTTT. Amino acid sequence: CASSAGGSDTQYF.